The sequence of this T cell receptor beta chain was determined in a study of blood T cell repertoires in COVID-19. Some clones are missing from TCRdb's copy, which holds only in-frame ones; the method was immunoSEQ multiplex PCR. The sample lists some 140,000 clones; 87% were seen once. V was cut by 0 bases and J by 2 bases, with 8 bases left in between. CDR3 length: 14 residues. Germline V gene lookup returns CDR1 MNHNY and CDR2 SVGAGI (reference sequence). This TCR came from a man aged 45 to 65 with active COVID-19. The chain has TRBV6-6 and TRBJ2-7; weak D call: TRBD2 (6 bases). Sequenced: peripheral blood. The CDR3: CASSYSAGTYEQYF. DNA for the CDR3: TGTGCCAGCAGTTACTCCGCGGGGACCTACGAGCAGTACTTC.